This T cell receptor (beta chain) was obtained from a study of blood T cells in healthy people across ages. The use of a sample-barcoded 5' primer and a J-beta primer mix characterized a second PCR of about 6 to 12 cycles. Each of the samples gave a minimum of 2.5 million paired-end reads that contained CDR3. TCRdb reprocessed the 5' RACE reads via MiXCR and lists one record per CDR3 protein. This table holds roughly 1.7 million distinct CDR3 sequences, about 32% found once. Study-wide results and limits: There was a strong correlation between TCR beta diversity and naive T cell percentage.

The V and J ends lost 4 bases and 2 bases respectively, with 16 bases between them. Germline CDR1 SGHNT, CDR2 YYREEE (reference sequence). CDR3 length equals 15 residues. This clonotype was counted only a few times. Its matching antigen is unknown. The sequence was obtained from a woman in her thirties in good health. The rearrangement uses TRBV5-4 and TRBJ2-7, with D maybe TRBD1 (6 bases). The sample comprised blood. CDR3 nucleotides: TGTGCCAGCAGCACACTGGACAGTTATACCTACGAGCAGTACTTC. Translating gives CASSTLDSYTYEQYF.